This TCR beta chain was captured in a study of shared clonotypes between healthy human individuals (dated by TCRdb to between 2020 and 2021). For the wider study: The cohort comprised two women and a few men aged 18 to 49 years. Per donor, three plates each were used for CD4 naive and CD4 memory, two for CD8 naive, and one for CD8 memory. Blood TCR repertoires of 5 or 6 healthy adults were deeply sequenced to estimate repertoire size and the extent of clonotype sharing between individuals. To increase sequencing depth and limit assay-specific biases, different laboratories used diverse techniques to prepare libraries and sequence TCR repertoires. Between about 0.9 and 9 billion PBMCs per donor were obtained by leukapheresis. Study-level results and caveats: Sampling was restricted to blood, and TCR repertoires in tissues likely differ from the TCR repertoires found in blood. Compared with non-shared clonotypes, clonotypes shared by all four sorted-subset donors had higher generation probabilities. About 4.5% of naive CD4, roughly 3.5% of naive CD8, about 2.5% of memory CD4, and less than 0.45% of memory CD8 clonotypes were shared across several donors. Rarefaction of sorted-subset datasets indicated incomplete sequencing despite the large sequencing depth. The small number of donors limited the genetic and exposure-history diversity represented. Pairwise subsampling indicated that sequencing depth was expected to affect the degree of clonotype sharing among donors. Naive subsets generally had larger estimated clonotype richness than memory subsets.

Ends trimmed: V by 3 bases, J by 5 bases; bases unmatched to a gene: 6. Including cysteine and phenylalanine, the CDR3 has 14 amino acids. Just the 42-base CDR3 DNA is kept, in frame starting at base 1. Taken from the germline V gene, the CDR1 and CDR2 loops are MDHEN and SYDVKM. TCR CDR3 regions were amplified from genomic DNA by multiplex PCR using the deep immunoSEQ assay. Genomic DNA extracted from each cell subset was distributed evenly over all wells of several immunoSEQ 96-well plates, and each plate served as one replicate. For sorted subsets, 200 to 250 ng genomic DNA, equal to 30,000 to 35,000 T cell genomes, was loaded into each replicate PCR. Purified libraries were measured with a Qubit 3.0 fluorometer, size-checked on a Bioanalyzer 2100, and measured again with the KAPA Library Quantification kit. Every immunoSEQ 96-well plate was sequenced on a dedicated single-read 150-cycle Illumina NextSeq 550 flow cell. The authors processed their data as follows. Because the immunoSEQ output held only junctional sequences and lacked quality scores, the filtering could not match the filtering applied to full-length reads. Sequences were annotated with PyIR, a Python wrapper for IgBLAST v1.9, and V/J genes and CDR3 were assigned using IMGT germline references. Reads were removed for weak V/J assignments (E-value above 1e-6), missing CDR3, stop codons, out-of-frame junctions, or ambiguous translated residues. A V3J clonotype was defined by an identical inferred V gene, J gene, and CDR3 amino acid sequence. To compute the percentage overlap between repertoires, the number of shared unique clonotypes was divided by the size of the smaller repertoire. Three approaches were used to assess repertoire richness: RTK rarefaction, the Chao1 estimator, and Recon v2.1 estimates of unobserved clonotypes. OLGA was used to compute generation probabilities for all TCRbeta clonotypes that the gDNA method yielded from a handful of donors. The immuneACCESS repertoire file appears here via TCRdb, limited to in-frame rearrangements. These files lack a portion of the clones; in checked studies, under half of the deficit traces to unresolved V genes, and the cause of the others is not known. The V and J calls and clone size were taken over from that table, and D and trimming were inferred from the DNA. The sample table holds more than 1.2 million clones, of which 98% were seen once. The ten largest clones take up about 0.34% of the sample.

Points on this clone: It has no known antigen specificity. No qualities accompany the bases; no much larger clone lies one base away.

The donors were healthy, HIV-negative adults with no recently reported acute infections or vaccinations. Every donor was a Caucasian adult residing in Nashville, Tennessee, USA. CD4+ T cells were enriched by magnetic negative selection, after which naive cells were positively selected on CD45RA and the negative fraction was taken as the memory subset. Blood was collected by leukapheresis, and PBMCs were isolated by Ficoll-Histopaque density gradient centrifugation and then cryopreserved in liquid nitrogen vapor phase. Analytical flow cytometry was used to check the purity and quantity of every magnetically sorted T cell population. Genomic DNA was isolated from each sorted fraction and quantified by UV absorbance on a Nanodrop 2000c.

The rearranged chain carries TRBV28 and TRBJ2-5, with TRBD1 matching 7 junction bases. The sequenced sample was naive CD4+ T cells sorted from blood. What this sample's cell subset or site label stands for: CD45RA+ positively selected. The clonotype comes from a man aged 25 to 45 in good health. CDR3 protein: CASSFQGGRETQYF. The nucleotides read TGTGCCAGCAGTTTCCAAGGGGGCCGGGAGACCCAGTACTTC.